This T cell receptor beta chain was sequenced in a study of blood T cell repertoires in COVID-19. Looking at the study overall: There were acute and convalescent COVID-19 samples, and they came from the United States, Italy and Spain.

With 5 bases clipped from V and 6 bases from J, the junction kept 8 bases outside the gene matches. Germline V lookup: CDR1 LGHDT, CDR2 YNNKEL (reference sequence). This CDR3 has 14 residues. In the authors' workflow: For nucleated cells, counts were estimated from reference gene primer amplification. The protocol was immunoSEQ multiplex PCR, while the TCRdb copy is restricted to in-frame clones and leaves out a portion. That table supplies the V and J calls and clone size; D and trimming were determined from the DNA. The sample carries about 190,000 clones, less than 90% recorded once. The V gene is TRBV3-1 (or the pseudogene TRBV3-2), the J gene TRBJ2-5, with 8 bases matching TRBD2. The receptor's source is a human donor in a cohort sampled during active COVID-19. The sequencing input was peripheral blood. This CDR3 is CASSEGLEYQTQYF. For the CDR3, the DNA is TGTGCCAGCAGCGAGGGACTAGAGTATCAGACCCAGTACTTC.